The sequence of this T cell receptor beta chain was determined in a study of blood T cells in healthy people across ages. CDR3 length: 12 amino acids. CDR1 DFQATT and CDR2 SNEGSKA come from the germline V gene (reference sequence). The use of a sample-barcoded 5' primer and a J-beta primer mix characterized a second PCR of about 7 to 12 cycles. TCRdb called the 5' RACE reads again in MiXCR, with one record for every CDR3 protein. This sample has 600,000 to 850,000 distinct CDR3 sequences; 25% occur once, and the top ten carry roughly 9%. This sample was shared with a second study, whose subject was T cells of mothers and their children.

This TCR was sampled from a boy aged 5-17 years in good health. What was sequenced was blood. The chain joins TRBV20-1 to TRBJ2-1; D possibly corresponds to TRBD2 (7 bases). DNA of the CDR3: TGCAGCCAGGGGCGCGGGGGCAATGAGCAGTTCTTC. It codes for CSQGRGGNEQFF.